This TCR beta chain stems from a study of blood T cell repertoires in COVID-19. Study details: The study drew acute and convalescent COVID-19 samples from the United States, Italy and Spain.

Trimming at V came to 5 bases and at J to 0 bases, leaving 7 bases not matched to a gene. The germline V gene encodes CDR1 SGHNT and CDR2 YYREEE (reference sequence). The CDR3 is 16 residues long. Sequencing was performed with immunoSEQ multiplex PCR; in TCRdb, only in-frame clones are kept and a portion is missing. The table shows 55,000 to 90,000 clones, with around 86% occurring only once. The genes are TRBV5-4 and TRBJ1-1, with 10 nucleotides matching TRBD1. Sequencing was done on a sample of peripheral blood. The sequence was collected from a man in his sixties or seventies with active COVID-19. In nucleotides, the CDR3 is TGTGCCAGCAGACGAAGACAGGGGGCGATGAACACTGAAGCTTTCTTT. Its translation is CASRRRQGAMNTEAFF. Full variable domain (missing parts from reference TRBV5-4 and TRBJ1-1): ETGVTQSPTHLIKTRGQQVTLRCSSQSGHNTVSWYQQALGQGPQFIFQYYREEENGRGNFPPRFSGLQFPNYSSELNVNALELDDSALYLCASRRRQGAMNTEAFFGQGTRLTVV.